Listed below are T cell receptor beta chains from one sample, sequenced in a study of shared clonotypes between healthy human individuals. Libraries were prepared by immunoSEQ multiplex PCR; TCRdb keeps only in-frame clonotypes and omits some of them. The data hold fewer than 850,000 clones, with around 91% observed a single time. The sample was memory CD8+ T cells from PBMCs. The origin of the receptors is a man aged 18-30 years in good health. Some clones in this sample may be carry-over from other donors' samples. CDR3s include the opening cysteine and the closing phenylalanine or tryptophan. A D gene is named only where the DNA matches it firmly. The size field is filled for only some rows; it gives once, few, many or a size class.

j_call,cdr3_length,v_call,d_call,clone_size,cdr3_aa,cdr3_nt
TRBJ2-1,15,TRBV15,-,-,CATSRDKDYYNEQFF,TGTGCCACCAGCAGAGATAAGGACTACTACAATGAGCAGTTCTTC
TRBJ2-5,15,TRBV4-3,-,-,CASSQDSSGGETQYF,TGCGCCAGCAGCCAAGATTCATCAGGAGGGGAGACCCAGTACTTC
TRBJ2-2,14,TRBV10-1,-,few,CASRQGFDTGELFF,TGCGCCAGCAGACAGGGATTCGACACCGGGGAGCTGTTTTTT
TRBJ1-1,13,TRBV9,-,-,CASSVDYNTEAFF,TGTGCCAGCAGCGTGGACTATAACACTGAAGCTTTCTTT
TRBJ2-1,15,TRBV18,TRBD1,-,CASSPGQGVYNEQFF,TGTGCCAGCTCACCGGGACAGGGGGTCTACAATGAGCAGTTCTTC
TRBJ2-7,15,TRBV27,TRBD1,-,CASSLDWTGGYEQYF,TGTGCCAGCAGTTTAGATTGGACAGGGGGGTACGAGCAGTACTTC
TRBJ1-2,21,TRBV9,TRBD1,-,CASSVNPGQGFLSPSNYGYTF,TGTGCCAGCAGCGTAAATCCGGGACAGGGATTCCTTTCACCTTCTAACTATGGCTACACCTTC
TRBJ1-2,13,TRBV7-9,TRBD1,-,CASSSDRAGGYTF,TGTGCCAGCAGCTCCGACAGGGCAGGGGGCTACACCTTC
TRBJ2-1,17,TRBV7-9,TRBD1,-,CASSLEMTGYRDNEQFF,TGTGCCAGCAGCCTAGAGATGACAGGGTATAGGGACAATGAGCAGTTCTTC
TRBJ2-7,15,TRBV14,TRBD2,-,CASSTRSGRVYEQYF,TGTGCCAGCAGCACCCGCAGCGGGAGGGTGTACGAGCAGTACTTC
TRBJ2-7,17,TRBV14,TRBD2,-,CASSQELAGEVSNEQYF,TGTGCCAGCAGCCAAGAACTAGCGGGAGAGGTTAGCAACGAGCAGTACTTC
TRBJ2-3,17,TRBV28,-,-,CASSPHLAPLSSHSQYF,TGTGCCAGCAGTCCCCATCTTGCCCCCCTCTCTAGTCATTCGCAGTATTTT
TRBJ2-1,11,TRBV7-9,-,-,CASEEKNEQFF,TGTGCCAGCGAGGAGAAGAATGAGCAGTTCTTC
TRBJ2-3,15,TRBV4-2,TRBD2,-,CASSQGVAGTDTQYF,TGTGCCAGCAGCCAAGGGGTAGCGGGGACAGATACGCAGTATTTT
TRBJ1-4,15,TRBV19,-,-,CASSMPVATNEKLFF,TGTGCCAGTAGTATGCCGGTTGCAACTAATGAAAAACTGTTTTTT
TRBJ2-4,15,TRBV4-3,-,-,CASSQGVFPKNIQYF,TGCGCCAGCAGCCAAGGGGTATTCCCTAAAAACATTCAGTACTTC
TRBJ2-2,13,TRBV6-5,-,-,CASRELGSGELFF,TGTGCCAGCCGAGAACTAGGGTCCGGGGAGCTGTTTTTT